The 18 T cell receptor beta chains reported below all come from one sample, sequenced in a study of CD8 T cells in ankylosing spondylitis. Points from the study as a whole: A TCR beta motif of under 10 highly homologous variants appeared characteristic of ankylosing spondylitis blood.

These receptors have no identified antigens. TCRdb reprocessed the 5' RACE reads via MiXCR and lists one record per CDR3 protein. The sample records hundreds of thousands of distinct CDR3 sequences, approximately 12% being singletons. Sample: blood, either unsorted or a sorted T cell fraction (not recorded which). These receptors all come from a male donor with ankylosing spondylitis.

This rearrangement joins TRBV29-1 to TRBJ1-1, with a weak D call TRBD1 (5 bases). V lost 4 bases and J 10 bases, leaving 22 bases between the germline ends. CDR3 size: 14 residues. The germline V gene has CDR1 SQVTM and CDR2 ANQGSEA. The CDR3 region has the DNA TGCAGCGTTGGGGGGGAGGGTGACAGTCAGCGAGCTTTCTTT. It translates to CSVGGEGDSQRAFF.

This clonotype was observed a few times. J is TRBJ2-3 and V is TRBV20-1; tentative D call: TRBD2 (6 bases). In germline, CDR1 is DFQATT, CDR2 SNEGSKA (reference sequence). The CDR3 length is 14 residues. Trimming shortened V by 2 bases and J by 5 bases, and 14 bases separated the two germline ends. The chain's CDR3 is CSARKRGVGDTQYF. The CDR3 bases are TGCAGTGCTAGAAAGCGCGGGGTAGGAGATACGCAGTATTTT.

This clonotype occurred a few times. The chain carries TRBV6-1 and TRBJ1-5; D remains ambiguous. V shed 0 bases and J shed 6 bases, with 9 bases lying between them. Germline-derived CDR1 and CDR2 are MNHNS and SASEGT. The CDR3 has 14 amino acids. The CDR3 DNA sequence: TGTGCCAGCAGTGAAGCGGGCCGGTTTCAGCCCCAGCATTTT. Its protein product is CASSEAGRFQPQHF.

This clonotype showed up just a few times. The chain recombines TRBV10-3 with TRBJ2-7; D not certain. V lost 6 bases to trimming and J lost 0 bases, with 6 bases between them. The germline V gene has CDR1 ENHRY and CDR2 SYGVKD. The CDR3 totals 12 residues. CDR3 protein: CAIRDVSYEQYF. The DNA for the CDR3 is TGTGCCATCAGGGACGTCTCCTACGAGCAGTACTTC.

This clonotype has ten or more counts. This CDR3 reads CSARDRNLGGYTF. CDR3 DNA sequence: TGCAGTGCTAGAGACAGGAATCTAGGTGGCTACACCTTC. The chain combines TRBV20-1 with TRBJ1-2, with D hard to call. The V end was cut by 0 bases, the J end by 7 bases, with 12 bases between. This CDR3 is built from 13 residues. The germline CDR1 and CDR2 sequences are DFQATT and SNEGSKA (reference sequence).

The chain recombines TRBV5-1 with TRBJ2-7, with 10 bases lining up with TRBD2. This CDR3 has 15 residues. The V and J ends lost 2 bases and 3 bases, in that order; junction bases with no gene match: 5. Looked up from germline, CDR1 is SGHRS and CDR2 is YFSETQ. The CDR3 DNA reads as TGCGCCAGCAGCTTTATAGCGGGAGGCCGCTACGAGCAGTACTTC. Translated: CASSFIAGGRYEQYF.

This clonotype was recorded a few times. This chain joins TRBV6-1 and TRBJ2-3; a weak D match, TRBD1 (6 bases). V was clipped by 4 bases and J by 2 bases, with 13 bases between them. This CDR3 is 15 amino acids long. Germline values: CDR1 MNHNS, CDR2 SASEGT. The CDR3 sequence: CASSGAQGFTDTQYF. In DNA form, the CDR3 reads TGTGCCAGCAGTGGGGCACAGGGCTTCACAGATACGCAGTATTTT.

V and J are TRBV5-1 and TRBJ1-1; 9 bases map to TRBD1. V trimming: 4 bases; J trimming: 3 bases; junction bases outside the gene matches: 4. The germline gives CDR1 SGHRS, CDR2 YFSETQ. This CDR3 has 14 residues. The CDR3 sequence is CASSMGQGDTEAFF. The CDR3 coding sequence is TGCGCCAGCAGCATGGGACAGGGTGACACTGAAGCTTTCTTT.

The chain links TRBV20-1 to TRBJ2-7; TRBD2 aligns across 8 bases. Germline CDR1 reads DFQATT; CDR2 reads SNEGSKA (reference sequence). CDR3 length equals 14 residues. V gave up 5 bases and J gave up 2 bases; unmatched junction bases: 8. The CDR3 here is CSALLARGAYEQYF. In nucleotides, the CDR3 is TGCAGTGCTCTACTAGCGCGGGGGGCCTACGAGCAGTACTTC.

The chain links TRBV7-2 to TRBJ2-4; D unclear. CDR1 is SGHTA and CDR2 is FQGNSA in the germline V gene. V was pared by 1 base and J by 0 bases, with 10 bases between. The CDR3 contains 16 residues. In DNA form, the CDR3 reads TGTGCCAGCAGCTTAGAAGGAACCTTAGCCAAAAACATTCAGTACTTC. Amino acids: CASSLEGTLAKNIQYF.

This clonotype was counted a few times. The chain combines TRBV28 with TRBJ2-7, with unresolved D. Germline V gene sequence: CDR1 MDHEN, CDR2 SYDVKM. The CDR3 extends over 18 amino acids. V was pared by 6 bases and J by 2 bases, with 26 bases between. The CDR3 DNA follows: TGTGCCAGCAGGATATTGGGGATCCGATCAACCACTGCCTACGAGCAGTACTTC. Encoded protein: CASRILGIRSTTAYEQYF.

V is TRBV29-1 and J is TRBJ2-1; D gene ambiguous. Germline values: CDR1 SQVTM, CDR2 ANQGSEA. V gave up 7 bases and J gave up 5 bases, with 15 bases separating them. The CDR3 runs to 13 residues. The CDR3 DNA reads as TGCAGCGGCCTCAAAGTCTCTCACAATGAGCAGTTCTTC. This encodes CSGLKVSHNEQFF.

V usage is TRBV5-1 and J usage is TRBJ2-7; no clear D gene. Germline values: CDR1 SGHRS, CDR2 YFSETQ. V lost 2 bases, J lost 2 bases, and 11 bases lay in between. The CDR3 consists of 14 residues. The CDR3 sequence: CASSLVNGAYEQYF. In DNA form, the CDR3 reads TGCGCCAGCAGCTTAGTGAATGGGGCCTACGAGCAGTACTTC.

This clonotype showed up just a few times. The gene calls are TRBV7-2 and TRBJ1-6; no clear D. CDR3 length equals 13 residues. Trimming removed 0 bases from V and 8 bases from J, with 5 bases in between. Germline CDR1 and CDR2: SGHTA and FQGNSA. The CDR3 DNA sequence: TGTGCCAGCAGCTTAGCGTTGGATTCACCCCTCCACTTT. Translated: CASSLALDSPLHF.

This clonotype was seen repeatedly, ten times or more. The V gene is TRBV4-2, the J gene TRBJ1-1; D uncertain. The ends were cut back, 4 bases at V and 1 base at J, with 10 bases in the middle. Germline CDR1 LGHNA, CDR2 YNFKEQ. The CDR3 contains 14 residues. The CDR3 reads CASSPRVANTEAFF. The CDR3 DNA is TGTGCCAGCAGCCCAAGGGTCGCGAACACTGAAGCTTTCTTT.

This sequence joins TRBV20-1 and TRBJ2-7, with 9 bases that match TRBD2. CDR3 length: 13 amino acids. Per the germline V gene, CDR1 is DFQATT and CDR2 is SNEGSKA (reference sequence). The CDR3 region has the DNA TGCGGATGTCTTGCTAGCGGGACACACGAGCAGTACTTC. It codes for CGCLASGTHEQYF.

This rearrangement joins TRBV20-1 to TRBJ2-7; 7 positions agree with TRBD1. The CDR3 has 13 residues. The junction had 8 bases not matched to a gene; V was cut back by 6 bases and J by 3 bases. Germline V gives CDR1 DFQATT, CDR2 SNEGSKA (reference sequence). The CDR3 region is CSAFRPGGYEQYF. The CDR3 DNA reads TGCAGTGCGTTCAGACCAGGGGGCTACGAGCAGTACTTC.

This clonotype has only a few counts. This chain uses TRBV29-1 with TRBJ1-1, with D perhaps TRBD1 (6 bases). In germline, CDR1 is SQVTM, CDR2 ANQGSEA. This CDR3 has 14 residues. The V end lost 2 bases, the J end lost 5 bases, and 15 bases lay between the germline ends. This chain's CDR3 is CSVESRGARTEAFF. The CDR3 DNA sequence: TGCAGCGTTGAATCGAGGGGGGCTCGGACTGAAGCTTTCTTT.